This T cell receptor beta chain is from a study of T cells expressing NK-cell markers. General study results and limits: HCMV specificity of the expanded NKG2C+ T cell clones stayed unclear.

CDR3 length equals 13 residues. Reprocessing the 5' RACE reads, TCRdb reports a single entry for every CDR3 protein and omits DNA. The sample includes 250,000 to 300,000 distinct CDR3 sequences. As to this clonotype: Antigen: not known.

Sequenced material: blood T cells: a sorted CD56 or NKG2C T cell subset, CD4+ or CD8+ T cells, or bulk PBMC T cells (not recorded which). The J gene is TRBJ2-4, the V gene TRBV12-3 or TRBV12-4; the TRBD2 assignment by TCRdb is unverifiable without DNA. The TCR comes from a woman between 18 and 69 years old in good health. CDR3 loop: CASRVGRGNIQYF.